The following is a T cell receptor (beta chain) sequence with its context. Its antigen remains unidentified. The data derive from a study of beta chain features in type 1 diabetes. In the study overall: Sorted cells from all samples, numbering about 98 million, were examined.

The CDR3 totals 17 residues. Study findings and constraints: TCRB CDR3s from Type 1 diabetes patients were moderately but significantly shorter in all four CD4+ subsets. Insertions were fewer and deletions more numerous at VDJ junctions in type 1 diabetes patients.

All of the sorted populations showed purity greater than 95%. The study reverse transcribed the entire isolated RNA, so it sequenced expressed TCRB transcripts. Sequencing of naive, central memory and regulatory T cell samples gave an average of around 3.8 million reads. Sequenced by immunoSEQ multiplex PCR; TCRdb stores in-frame clones only, minus some. The table has about 660,000 clones, 11% to 15% seen once. The sample taken for sequencing was naive CD4+ T cells from blood. The rearrangement joins TRBV12-2 to TRBJ2-7; the table names TRBD2, a call not compared with the DNA. TRBV12-2 is a pseudogene locus. The source of this sequence is a man aged 18 to 30 with type 1 diabetes. The CDR3 nucleotides are TGTGCAAGTCGCTCGGGTAGCGGGAGTAAATCCTCCTACGAGCAGTACTTC. It specifies CASRSGSGSKSSYEQYF.